The rows below give T cell receptor beta chains drawn from one sample of a study of cytomegalovirus exposure and HLA in healthy donors. Measured with immunoSEQ multiplex PCR; TCRdb has only the in-frame clones, and not every one. This table has 50,000 to 65,000 clones, 96% appearing once. The sequenced material came from PBMCs. These receptors originate from a young woman in good health and CMV-seronegative. The CDR3 runs from the conserved cysteine through the conserved F or W. Fields, in order: D gene, J gene, CDR3 length, clone size, V gene, CDR3 DNA, CDR3 protein. A D gene is named only where the DNA matches it firmly. Not all rows give a size; the values are once, few, many and, for expanded clones, a class.

d_gene: .
j_gene: TRBJ1-2
len: 13
abundance: once
v_gene: TRBV5-1
CDR3nt: TGCGCCAGCAGCTTGGGGGAGGACTATGGCTACACCTTC
CDR3aa: CASSLGEDYGYTF

d_gene: TRBD1
j_gene: TRBJ1-5
len: 20
abundance: once
v_gene: TRBV2
CDR3nt: TGTGCCAGCAGGACCCTAGGCAGGGGGCCCCCCTCATATAGCAATCAGCCCCAGCATTTT
CDR3aa: CASRTLGRGPPSYSNQPQHF

d_gene: TRBD2
j_gene: TRBJ2-2
len: 16
abundance: .
v_gene: TRBV10-2
CDR3nt: TGCGCCAGCGGGTTTCCGGGAGGGGGGGGCACCGGGGAGCTGTTTTTT
CDR3aa: CASGFPGGGGTGELFF

d_gene: TRBD2
j_gene: TRBJ2-5
len: 15
abundance: .
v_gene: TRBV4-3
CDR3nt: TGCGCCAGCAGCCACCTACTAGCGGAGAAGGAGACCCAGTACTTC
CDR3aa: CASSHLLAEKETQYF

d_gene: TRBD1
j_gene: TRBJ1-5
len: 13
abundance: .
v_gene: TRBV5-8
CDR3nt: TGTGCCAGCCCCCGGGACAGGGGGCAGCCCCAGCATTTT
CDR3aa: CASPRDRGQPQHF

d_gene: .
j_gene: TRBJ1-4
len: 14
abundance: .
v_gene: TRBV27
CDR3nt: TGTGCCAGCAGTTTACAGGGTGAAAATGAAAAACTGTTTTTT
CDR3aa: CASSLQGENEKLFF

d_gene: TRBD1
j_gene: TRBJ1-2
len: 16
abundance: once
v_gene: TRBV5-6
CDR3nt: TGTGCCAGTGGCGACAGGGCCTTTCCTGCTAACTATGGCTACACCTTC
CDR3aa: CASGDRAFPANYGYTF

d_gene: TRBD2
j_gene: TRBJ2-5
len: 11
abundance: once
v_gene: TRBV28
CDR3nt: TGTGCCTACGGCCGGCGGGAGGCCCAGTACTTC
CDR3aa: CAYGRREAQYF

d_gene: TRBD2
j_gene: TRBJ2-1
len: 14
abundance: .
v_gene: TRBV2
CDR3nt: TGTGCCAGCAGTGGGACTAGCTCCTACAATGAGCAGTTCTTC
CDR3aa: CASSGTSSYNEQFF

d_gene: .
j_gene: TRBJ2-7
len: 14
abundance: .
v_gene: TRBV28
CDR3nt: TGTGCCAGCACCTTGGGGGCTCCCTCCTACGAGCAGTACTTC
CDR3aa: CASTLGAPSYEQYF

d_gene: TRBD1
j_gene: TRBJ2-6
len: 17
abundance: once
v_gene: TRBV30
CDR3nt: TGTGCCTCCCAAGGGGGCAGGGCGAATTCTGGGGCCAACGTCCTGACTTTC
CDR3aa: CASQGGRANSGANVLTF

d_gene: .
j_gene: TRBJ2-3
len: 15
abundance: .
v_gene: TRBV5-1
CDR3nt: TGCGCCAGCAGCCCGGGGGGCGGCAGCACAGATACGCAGTATTTT
CDR3aa: CASSPGGGSTDTQYF

d_gene: TRBD1
j_gene: TRBJ2-3
len: 15
abundance: .
v_gene: TRBV4-1
CDR3nt: TGCGCCAGCAGCCAAGATGGGACAGTAACAGATACGCAGTATTTT
CDR3aa: CASSQDGTVTDTQYF

d_gene: .
j_gene: TRBJ2-3
len: 14
abundance: .
v_gene: TRBV5-1
CDR3nt: TGCGCCAGCAGCTTGGTCCTAAGCACAGATACGCAGTATTTT
CDR3aa: CASSLVLSTDTQYF

d_gene: TRBD1
j_gene: TRBJ2-1
len: 19
abundance: .
v_gene: TRBV11-1
CDR3nt: TGTGCCAGCAGCTTAGTGGCGCAACCGGGACAGGGTGGCGACAATGAGCAGTTCTTC
CDR3aa: CASSLVAQPGQGGDNEQFF

d_gene: .
j_gene: TRBJ2-1
len: 13
abundance: .
v_gene: TRBV7-2
CDR3nt: TGTGCCAGCAGCTGGGCAGATTACAATGAGCAGTTCTTC
CDR3aa: CASSWADYNEQFF

d_gene: TRBD1
j_gene: TRBJ2-7
len: 13
abundance: .
v_gene: TRBV5-6
CDR3nt: TGTGCCAGCAGCTGGGACAGAGGTTACGAGCAGTACTTC
CDR3aa: CASSWDRGYEQYF

d_gene: TRBD1
j_gene: TRBJ2-1
len: 21
abundance: .
v_gene: TRBV4-2
CDR3nt: TGTGCCAGCAGCCAAGTTGGGTTTCAGGGGCCTCGGGACAGGAATTACAATGAGCAGTTCTTC
CDR3aa: CASSQVGFQGPRDRNYNEQFF

d_gene: TRBD2
j_gene: TRBJ2-4
len: 17
abundance: .
v_gene: TRBV28
CDR3nt: TGTGCCAGCAGCCTTCGACTAGCGGGACTCGCCAAAAACATTCAGTACTTC
CDR3aa: CASSLRLAGLAKNIQYF

d_gene: .
j_gene: TRBJ2-5
len: 17
abundance: .
v_gene: TRBV4-1
CDR3nt: TGCGCCAGCAGCCCAAGGAAGTTACAAGGCTCGCGGGAGACCCAGTACTTC
CDR3aa: CASSPRKLQGSRETQYF

d_gene: .
j_gene: TRBJ1-1
len: 13
abundance: .
v_gene: TRBV7-8
CDR3nt: TGTGCCAGCAGCCCCGCCGGTGACAGGAAAGCTTTCTTT
CDR3aa: CASSPAGDRKAFF

d_gene: .
j_gene: TRBJ1-1
len: 11
abundance: once
v_gene: TRBV20-1
CDR3nt: TGCAGTGCGCGCAGGGCGGCGGAAGCTTTCTTT
CDR3aa: CSARRAAEAFF

d_gene: TRBD2
j_gene: TRBJ2-5
len: 14
abundance: .
v_gene: TRBV23-1
CDR3nt: TGCGCCAGCAGCCGGACTAGGACTCAAGAGACCCAGTACTTC
CDR3aa: CASSRTRTQETQYF

d_gene: .
j_gene: TRBJ2-7
len: 13
abundance: .
v_gene: TRBV25-1
CDR3nt: TGTGCCAGCAGTGAGGGGGCCCGCTACGAGCAGTACTTC
CDR3aa: CASSEGARYEQYF

d_gene: TRBD1
j_gene: TRBJ1-1
len: 16
abundance: once
v_gene: TRBV4-3
CDR3nt: TGCGCCAGCAGCAAGTGGGCGACAGGGGAGTGGACTGAAGCTTTCTTT
CDR3aa: CASSKWATGEWTEAFF

d_gene: .
j_gene: TRBJ2-7
len: 14
abundance: .
v_gene: TRBV27
CDR3nt: TGTGCCAGCAGTTGGGCTAGCCGCTCCTACGAGCAGTACTTC
CDR3aa: CASSWASRSYEQYF

d_gene: .
j_gene: TRBJ2-2
len: 13
abundance: .
v_gene: TRBV18
CDR3nt: TGTGCCAGCTCCCCCGGCAGGACCGGGGAGCTGTTTTTT
CDR3aa: CASSPGRTGELFF

d_gene: TRBD2
j_gene: TRBJ2-7
len: 14
abundance: .
v_gene: TRBV2
CDR3nt: TGTGCCAGCCGCCCGGGAGGGAAAGACTACGAGCAGTACTTC
CDR3aa: CASRPGGKDYEQYF

d_gene: .
j_gene: TRBJ1-5
len: 15
abundance: .
v_gene: TRBV5-1
CDR3nt: TGCGCCGGGGATCTGGGGGGGAATAGCAATCAGCCCCAGCATTTT
CDR3aa: CAGDLGGNSNQPQHF

d_gene: TRBD1
j_gene: TRBJ2-7
len: 16
abundance: .
v_gene: TRBV15
CDR3nt: TGTGCCACCAGCAGAGATCCGCGGACAGGGGGCTACGAGCAGTACTTC
CDR3aa: CATSRDPRTGGYEQYF

d_gene: .
j_gene: TRBJ1-1
len: 13
abundance: once
v_gene: TRBV19
CDR3nt: TGTGCCAGTAGTACCCAGGGCTGGACTGAAGCTTTCTTT
CDR3aa: CASSTQGWTEAFF

d_gene: .
j_gene: TRBJ2-7
len: 15
abundance: .
v_gene: TRBV6-6
CDR3nt: TGTGCCAGCAGTTACTCGGGAGGGGGTACCTACGAGCAGTACTTC
CDR3aa: CASSYSGGGTYEQYF

d_gene: .
j_gene: TRBJ2-7
len: 13
abundance: .
v_gene: TRBV28
CDR3nt: TGTGCCAGCAGCCGAACAGGGCCCTACGAGCAGTACTTC
CDR3aa: CASSRTGPYEQYF

d_gene: .
j_gene: TRBJ1-1
len: 16
abundance: .
v_gene: TRBV11-2
CDR3nt: TGTGCCAGCAGCTTAGCGGGACTCCTGGGAAACACTGAAGCTTTCTTT
CDR3aa: CASSLAGLLGNTEAFF

d_gene: .
j_gene: TRBJ1-1
len: 14
abundance: .
v_gene: TRBV11-1
CDR3nt: TGTGCCAGCAACCCCGACGCGGAGAACACTGAAGCTTTCTTT
CDR3aa: CASNPDAENTEAFF

d_gene: .
j_gene: TRBJ2-1
len: 16
abundance: once
v_gene: TRBV11-2
CDR3nt: TGTGCCAGCAGCTTAGACCGGGAGCCAACAAACAATGAGCAGTTCTTC
CDR3aa: CASSLDREPTNNEQFF

d_gene: TRBD1
j_gene: TRBJ1-5
len: 15
abundance: .
v_gene: TRBV28
CDR3nt: TGTGCCAGCAGTTTCCGGGACAGGGCGAATCAGCCCCAGCATTTT
CDR3aa: CASSFRDRANQPQHF

d_gene: .
j_gene: TRBJ2-1
len: 14
abundance: .
v_gene: TRBV6-5
CDR3nt: TGTGCCAGCAGGGGGGCAACAGCGTACAATGAGCAGTTCTTC
CDR3aa: CASRGATAYNEQFF

d_gene: .
j_gene: TRBJ1-2
len: 13
abundance: .
v_gene: TRBV19
CDR3nt: TGTGCCAGTAACCCTACAGGAGCCTATGGCTACACCTTC
CDR3aa: CASNPTGAYGYTF

d_gene: .
j_gene: TRBJ1-1
len: 13
abundance: once
v_gene: TRBV5-1
CDR3nt: TGCGCCAGCAGCCGGGGGGAGAACACTGAAGCTTTCTTT
CDR3aa: CASSRGENTEAFF

d_gene: TRBD1
j_gene: TRBJ2-3
len: 15
abundance: .
v_gene: TRBV5-4
CDR3nt: TGTGCCAGCAGCTGGCCGGGACAGGGGTCAGATACGCAGTATTTT
CDR3aa: CASSWPGQGSDTQYF

d_gene: TRBD2
j_gene: TRBJ2-3
len: 13
abundance: .
v_gene: TRBV15
CDR3nt: TGTGCCACCAGCAGAGGGCGGGGGGATACGCAGTATTTT
CDR3aa: CATSRGRGDTQYF

d_gene: TRBD2
j_gene: TRBJ2-5
len: 17
abundance: .
v_gene: TRBV7-9
CDR3nt: TGTGCCAGCAGCTTGGGGCTAGCGGGGCCTTTTGGAGAGACCCAGTACTTC
CDR3aa: CASSLGLAGPFGETQYF

d_gene: .
j_gene: TRBJ1-2
len: 14
abundance: .
v_gene: TRBV21-1
CDR3nt: TGTGCCAGCAGCAAAGCGGGAGCCCACTATGGCTACACCTTC
CDR3aa: CASSKAGAHYGYTF

d_gene: TRBD2
j_gene: TRBJ2-1
len: 14
abundance: .
v_gene: TRBV6-5
CDR3nt: TGTGCCAGCAACCCCCGGGGCCCGGGGGGTGAGCAGTTCTTC
CDR3aa: CASNPRGPGGEQFF

d_gene: .
j_gene: TRBJ2-4
len: 15
abundance: .
v_gene: TRBV27
CDR3nt: TGTGCCAGCAGTTCCTCGACTAGCCCAGGGGACATTCAGTACTTC
CDR3aa: CASSSSTSPGDIQYF

d_gene: .
j_gene: TRBJ2-7
len: 13
abundance: .
v_gene: TRBV9
CDR3nt: TGTGCCAGCAGCGAGGGGAGGGGGTACGAGCAGTACTTC
CDR3aa: CASSEGRGYEQYF

d_gene: .
j_gene: TRBJ2-3
len: 12
abundance: .
v_gene: TRBV7-9
CDR3nt: TGTGCCAGCAGCCCAAGCACAGATACGCAGTATTTT
CDR3aa: CASSPSTDTQYF

d_gene: TRBD1
j_gene: TRBJ2-5
len: 13
abundance: .
v_gene: TRBV28
CDR3nt: TGTGCCAGCAGACCTACAGGGGTGGAGACCCAGTACTTC
CDR3aa: CASRPTGVETQYF

d_gene: .
j_gene: TRBJ2-3
len: 16
abundance: .
v_gene: TRBV7-8
CDR3nt: TGTGCCAGCAGCTTAGCCCTCGGACTACCGAGAGATACGCAGTATTTT
CDR3aa: CASSLALGLPRDTQYF

d_gene: TRBD2
j_gene: TRBJ2-7
len: 14
abundance: .
v_gene: TRBV30
CDR3nt: TGTGCCTGGAGTGTACGCGGGGGAGCCTACGAGCAGTACTTC
CDR3aa: CAWSVRGGAYEQYF

d_gene: TRBD1
j_gene: TRBJ1-2
len: 14
abundance: .
v_gene: TRBV4-1
CDR3nt: TGCGCCAGCAGCCAAGATACAGGGGGCAATGGCTACACCTTC
CDR3aa: CASSQDTGGNGYTF

d_gene: TRBD1
j_gene: TRBJ2-7
len: 19
abundance: .
v_gene: TRBV28
CDR3nt: TGTGCCAGCAGTCCCACCCCGTCTGGACAGGGGGCTTCCCCCTACGAGCAGTACTTC
CDR3aa: CASSPTPSGQGASPYEQYF

d_gene: .
j_gene: TRBJ2-6
len: 15
abundance: .
v_gene: TRBV6-6
CDR3nt: TGTGCCACTTCGACGGCTAGCTCTGGGGCCAACGTCCTGACTTTC
CDR3aa: CATSTASSGANVLTF

d_gene: TRBD1
j_gene: TRBJ2-2
len: 18
abundance: .
v_gene: TRBV7-9
CDR3nt: TGTGCCAGCAGCCACCCCGGGACAGGGTCCCTCAACACCGGGGAGCTGTTTTTT
CDR3aa: CASSHPGTGSLNTGELFF

d_gene: TRBD1
j_gene: TRBJ1-1
len: 15
abundance: .
v_gene: TRBV29-1
CDR3nt: TGCAGCGTTGTGGGACAGGGGTCAAGAGGCACTGAAGCTTTCTTT
CDR3aa: CSVVGQGSRGTEAFF

d_gene: TRBD2
j_gene: TRBJ2-7
len: 14
abundance: .
v_gene: TRBV28
CDR3nt: TGTGCCAGCATAGGAGGCGGGGGGTCCTACGAGCAGTACTTC
CDR3aa: CASIGGGGSYEQYF